The TCR beta chain described here comes from a study of CD8 T cells in Susac syndrome. Germline CDR1 is SQVTM and CDR2 is ANQGSEA. CDR3 length: 14 amino acids. V was pared by 4 bases and J by 3 bases, with 8 bases of the junction left unmatched. Negative isolation was used for CD8+ and CD4+ T cells, and FACS enrichment was applied to TEMRA cells. RNA amounts of roughly 0.45 to 1 ug underwent reverse transcription with random hexamers. TCRdb reanalysed the immunoSEQ multiplex PCR reads using MiXCR and keeps one entry per CDR3 protein. This table has roughly 180,000 distinct CDR3 sequences, over 85% appearing once.

This chain joins TRBV29-1 and TRBJ1-2; 7 bases match TRBD1. The clonotype was recovered from a human donor in good health. The specimen was CD4+ T cells from PBMCs. For the CDR3, the DNA is TGCAGCGTTGTAGGACAGGCAGCGGACTATGGCTACACCTTC. Translation: CSVVGQAADYGYTF.